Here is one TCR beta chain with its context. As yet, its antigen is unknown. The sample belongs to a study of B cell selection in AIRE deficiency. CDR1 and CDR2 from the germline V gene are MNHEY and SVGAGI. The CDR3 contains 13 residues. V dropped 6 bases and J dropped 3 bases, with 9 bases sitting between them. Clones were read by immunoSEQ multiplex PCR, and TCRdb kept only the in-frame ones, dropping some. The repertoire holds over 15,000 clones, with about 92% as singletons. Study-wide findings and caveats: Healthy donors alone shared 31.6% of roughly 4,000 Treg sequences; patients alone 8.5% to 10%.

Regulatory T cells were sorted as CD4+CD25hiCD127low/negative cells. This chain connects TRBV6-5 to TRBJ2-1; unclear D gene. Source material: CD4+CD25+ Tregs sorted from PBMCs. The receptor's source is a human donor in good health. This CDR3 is CASRNGLYNEQFF. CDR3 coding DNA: TGTGCCAGCAGGAACGGGCTCTACAATGAGCAGTTCTTC.